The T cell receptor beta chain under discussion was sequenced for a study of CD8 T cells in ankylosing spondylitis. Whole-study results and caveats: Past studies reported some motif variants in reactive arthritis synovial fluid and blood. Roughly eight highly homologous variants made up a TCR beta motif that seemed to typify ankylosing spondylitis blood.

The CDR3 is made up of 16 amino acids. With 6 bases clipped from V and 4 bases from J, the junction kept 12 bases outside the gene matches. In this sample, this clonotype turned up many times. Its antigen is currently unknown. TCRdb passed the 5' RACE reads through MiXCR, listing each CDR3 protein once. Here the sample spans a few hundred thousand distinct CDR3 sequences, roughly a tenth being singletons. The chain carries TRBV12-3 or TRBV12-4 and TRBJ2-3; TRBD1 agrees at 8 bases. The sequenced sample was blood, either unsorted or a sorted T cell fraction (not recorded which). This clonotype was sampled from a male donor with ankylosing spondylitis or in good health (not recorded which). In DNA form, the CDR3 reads TGTGCCAGCAGCCCCGGACAGGGACGAAAGCCAGATACGCAGTATTTT. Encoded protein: CASSPGQGRKPDTQYF.